Detailed here is one T cell receptor beta chain. The CDR3 covers 12 residues. Looked up from germline, CDR1 is SNHLY and CDR2 is FYNNEI. V lost 6 bases, J lost 4 bases, and 9 bases lay in between. Original processing methods: Reference gene primer amplification gave estimated nucleated cell counts. The data were produced by immunoSEQ multiplex PCR, yet TCRdb's version contains in-frame clones alone and is incomplete. D and trimming come from the DNA, and the V and J calls and clone size come from that table. The sample has approximately 260,000 clones; roughly 88% are singletons. The data are from a study of blood T cell repertoires in COVID-19. About the study: Both acute and convalescent COVID-19 samples were obtained from the United States, Italy and Spain.

The specimen sequenced was peripheral blood. The J gene is TRBJ1-1, the V gene TRBV2; D perhaps matches TRBD1 (5 bases). This clonotype originated in an older woman with acute or convalescent COVID-19. The CDR3 reads CASRARATEAFF. CDR3 sequence (DNA): TGTGCCAGCAGGGCCAGGGCCACTGAAGCTTTCTTT.